The T cell receptor (beta chain) described here comes from a study of T cell changes during pregnancy in multiple sclerosis. V was pared by 0 bases and J by 6 bases, with 18 bases between. The CDR3 totals 16 residues. Germline V gene data show CDR1 as MNHEY and CDR2 as SVGAGI. The protocol was immunoSEQ multiplex PCR, while the TCRdb copy is restricted to in-frame clones and leaves out a portion. Among some 80,000 clones, approximately 91% were seen once, and the ten largest hold over 2%. The receptor was isolated from a female donor with multiple sclerosis, enrolled in a pregnancy study. Source: peripheral blood, taken in the first trimester of pregnancy. The chain uses TRBV6-5 and TRBJ2-7, with a tentative D call TRBD1 (7 bases). Here the CDR3 DNA reads TGTGCCAGCAGTTACTCGACCCCGCGGGACAGCAGCGAGCAGTACTTC. Protein sequence: CASSYSTPRDSSEQYF.